The entry below describes one T cell receptor (beta chain). Its antigen is currently unknown. This sample was taken from a study of radiotherapy plus CTLA-4 blockade in lung cancer. Study-wide results and caveats: Early blood T cell clone changes and increased post-radiation serum interferon-beta were reportedly the strongest response predictors.

CDR1 SEHNR and CDR2 FQNEAQ come from the germline V gene (reference sequence). Losses at the gene ends were 5 bases for V and 3 bases for J; bases not matched to a gene: 6. This CDR3 has 16 amino acids. Method: immunoSEQ multiplex PCR; TCRdb's copy keeps in-frame clones and lacks some. The data hold tens of thousands of clones, with around 84% observed a single time. The study gave focal radiation plus ipilimumab CTLA-4 blockade to patients with chemo-refractory metastatic non-small-cell lung cancer. This sample comprised peripheral blood, obtained from a patient treated with radiotherapy plus ipilimumab. The receptor was isolated from a human donor with non-small cell lung cancer who had stable disease on radiotherapy plus ipilimumab. This rearrangement joins TRBV7-9 to TRBJ2-5; 13 positions agree with TRBD2. In nucleotides, the CDR3 is TGTGCCAGCAGCACGGGACTAGCGGGGATGAAAGAGACCCAGTACTTC. As protein: CASSTGLAGMKETQYF.